The clone carrying this T cell receptor beta chain was detected once. What it recognizes is unknown. These data come from a study of shared clonotypes between healthy human individuals. General observations from the study: Of the naive CD4 clonotypes, about 5.4% were shared across a handful of donors.

TCRdb's copy holds only in-frame clones and misses some; the assay was immunoSEQ multiplex PCR. This sample has approximately 2,200,000 clones; 85% to 95% occur once, and the top ten carry more than 1.5%. This CDR3 is 11 amino acids long. Germline lookup yields CDR1 SGHVS and CDR2 FNYEAQ. V was shortened by 5 bases and J by 3 bases, with 5 bases between the two germline ends. CD45RO-negative CD8 cells positively selected for CCR7 made up the naive population, which excluded terminally differentiated effector memory CD45RA+ cells. V and J are TRBV7-6 and TRBJ2-7; D is unclear. What was sequenced was naive CD8+ T cells from PBMCs. The sequence came from a man aged 18 to 29 in good health. Some clones in this sample may be carry-over from other donors' samples. This CDR3 is CASSPSYEQYF. DNA of the CDR3: TGTGCCAGCAGCCCGAGCTACGAGCAGTACTTC.